This T cell receptor (beta chain) was obtained from a study of shared clonotypes between healthy human individuals. Points from the study as a whole: Naive subsets generally exceeded memory subsets in estimated richness. Shared across several donors were 4% to 6% of the naive CD4 clonotypes.

Points on this clone: Its antigen is still unknown.

TCRdb keeps only in-frame clones here, not all; method: immunoSEQ multiplex PCR. The sample lists some 1.5 million clones, roughly 96% occurring once. Per germline, CDR1 MGHRA and CDR2 YSYEKL. The CDR3 is 15 amino acids. V was clipped by 1 base and J by 0 bases, with 9 bases between them. The TCR sequence derives from a man aged 25-45 years in good health. The chain couples TRBV4-1 to TRBJ1-2, with a possible D match to TRBD1 (6 bases). Sequencing was carried out using naive CD4+ T cells sorted from blood. The subset is: CD45RA+ positively selected. In DNA form, the CDR3 reads TGCGCCAGCAGCCAAGCAACAGGGACTAACTATGGCTACACCTTC. Amino acids: CASSQATGTNYGYTF.